The rows below give T cell receptor beta chains drawn from one sample of a study of OX40 agonist ivuxolimab in advanced cancers. TCRdb keeps only in-frame clones here, not all; method: immunoSEQ multiplex PCR. The data hold fewer than 200,000 clones, with 94% observed a single time. Specimen: CD4+ or CD8+ T cells sorted from blood, collected in a trial of the OX40 agonist ivuxolimab. Receptors were obtained from an adult with an advanced solid tumor such as melanoma, head and neck, liver or kidney cancer. Each CDR3 is given with its conserved first and last residue. The D gene is left open where the match is weak. For some rows the clone size is stated as once, few or many, or as a class when expanded; others skip it.

TRBV12-5	-	TRBJ2-1	-	TGTGCTAGTGGTCCGTACAATGAGCAGTTCTTC	CASGPYNEQFF
TRBV5-4	few	TRBJ2-7	TRBD1	TGTGCCAGCAGCTTGACATACAGGGGTACCTACGAGCAGTACTTC	CASSLTYRGTYEQYF
TRBV5-6	-	TRBJ2-3	TRBD1	TGTGCCAGCAGCTCCTCAGGGGGTTTTAGCACAGATACGCAGTATTTT	CASSSSGGFSTDTQYF
TRBV7-6	-	TRBJ2-3	-	TGTGCCAGCAGCTCGAATACGGGCACGAATACGCAGTATTTT	CASSSNTGTNTQYF
TRBV28	few	TRBJ2-7	-	TGTGCCAGCAGTTCCGCTAGCGCTTACGAGCAGTACTTC	CASSSASAYEQYF
TRBV10-1	-	TRBJ2-3	TRBD2	TGCGCCAGCAGTGGTACTAGCGGGGGAGGCAATACGCAGTATTTT	CASSGTSGGGNTQYF
TRBV30	once	TRBJ2-1	-	TGTGCCTGGAGTTATCACCGAAATGAGCAGTTCTTC	CAWSYHRNEQFF
TRBV7-2	-	TRBJ2-1	TRBD1	TGTGCCAGCAGCTCAGGGGGCTCCTTTAGGAATGAGCAGTTCTTC	CASSSGGSFRNEQFF
TRBV5-6	-	TRBJ2-1	TRBD2	TGTGCCAGCAGCTTGGCCCGTAGCGGGGGGTACAATGAGCAGTTCTTC	CASSLARSGGYNEQFF
TRBV7-2	-	TRBJ1-5	-	TGTGCCAGCAGCCCCAGAGGGAGGGGGAATAGCAATCAGCCCCAGCATTTT	CASSPRGRGNSNQPQHF
TRBV29-1	-	TRBJ1-2	TRBD1	TGCAGCCTGAAGGGACAGGGAGGCACTCTCTATGGCTACACCTTC	CSLKGQGGTLYGYTF
TRBV6-5	-	TRBJ1-1	-	TGTGCCAGCAGTTACTCTCCAGATACGGGTCGAGCTTTCTTT	CASSYSPDTGRAFF
TRBV28	-	TRBJ1-4	-	TGTGCCAGCAGTGGCAGGGGATACGGTCCTCTTGGATCTAATGAAAAACTGTTTTTT	CASSGRGYGPLGSNEKLFF
TRBV15	-	TRBJ2-2	-	TGTGCCACGGCCGGAGGGAACACCGGGGAGCTGTTTTTT	CATAGGNTGELFF
TRBV18	-	TRBJ1-4	-	TGTGCCAGCTCACCTCAGAACTTCCGGGAAAAACTGTTTTTT	CASSPQNFREKLFF
TRBV6-5	-	TRBJ1-4	-	TGTGCCAGCAGTTACGTCAGGGGCTCTGAAAAACTGTTTTTT	CASSYVRGSEKLFF
TRBV19	-	TRBJ2-7	TRBD1	TGTGCCAGTAGTATCGGGACAGGGGGACGTAGGAAGCAGTACTTC	CASSIGTGGRRKQYF
TRBV7-8	-	TRBJ1-6	-	TGTGCCAGCAGCTTAGCTTCGGGTTCCGCTTCACCCCTCCACTTT	CASSLASGSASPLHF
TRBV6-4	-	TRBJ2-2	TRBD1	TGTGCCAGCAGGCCGACAGGGGGCCTCGCCGGGGAGCTGTTTTTT	CASRPTGGLAGELFF
TRBV6-1	-	TRBJ1-4	-	TGTGCCAGCAGTCTCAGACAGGTTAATGAAAAACTGTTTTTT	CASSLRQVNEKLFF
TRBV18	-	TRBJ2-3	-	TGTGCCAGCTCCCCGCCGCAGCGTCCCCTCCCAGATACGCAGTATTTT	CASSPPQRPLPDTQYF
TRBV7-2	-	TRBJ2-1	TRBD1	TGTGCTAGCAGTCCGGGACAGGTCTGGAATGAGCAGTTCTTC	CASSPGQVWNEQFF
TRBV20-1	once	TRBJ2-3	-	TGCAGTGCTAGAAGGGGGGATACGCAGTATTTT	CSARRGDTQYF
TRBV6-5	once	TRBJ1-5	-	TGTGCCAGCAGTTACTCTTTCGGCAATCAGCCCCAGCATTTT	CASSYSFGNQPQHF
TRBV4-3	-	TRBJ1-2	TRBD1	TGCGCCAGCAGCCAAGAAGGAACAGGGGGGTATGGCTACACCTTC	CASSQEGTGGYGYTF
TRBV6-1	-	TRBJ1-2	-	TGTGCCAGCAGTGAAGCCCGACATTCGGGTGGCTACACCTTC	CASSEARHSGGYTF
TRBV19	-	TRBJ2-5	TRBD2	TGTGCCAGTAGTAGGGGACTAGCGGTCCGAGAGACCCAGTACTTC	CASSRGLAVRETQYF
TRBV6-5	-	TRBJ2-2	-	TGTGCCAGCACCCCTTCAGGGTTAACCGGGGAGCTGTTTTTT	CASTPSGLTGELFF
TRBV11-2	-	TRBJ1-3	-	TGTGCCAGCAGCTTCTCTCCCCCGGGGAGGGTCTCTGGAAACACCATATATTTT	CASSFSPPGRVSGNTIYF
TRBV28	-	TRBJ1-2	TRBD1	TGTGCCGGGGCGGGACAGGGCTATGGCTACACCTTC	CAGAGQGYGYTF
TRBV27	few	TRBJ2-1	-	TGTGCCAGCAGTCCTCTCAACAATGAGCAGTTCTTC	CASSPLNNEQFF
TRBV19	-	TRBJ2-7	TRBD1	TGTGCCAGTAGTATGACGACAGGGGGCCCCTACGAGCAGTACTTC	CASSMTTGGPYEQYF
TRBV7-2	-	TRBJ1-2	-	TGTGCCAGCAGCTTAAGATCGACAGTTCTTTACGATGGCTACACCTTC	CASSLRSTVLYDGYTF
TRBV5-1	-	TRBJ2-1	TRBD1	TGCGCCAGCAGCTTGGGGCAGGGGGCCCTAACTTTCTACAATGAGCAGTTCTTC	CASSLGQGALTFYNEQFF
TRBV4-3	-	TRBJ1-2	TRBD1	TGCGCCAGCAGCCGGATAGCGGGACAGGGCTATGGCTACACCTTC	CASSRIAGQGYGYTF
TRBV6-1	-	TRBJ2-7	TRBD1	TGTGCCAGCAATTCCCGGGACAGGGGTTTGTACGAGCAGTACTTC	CASNSRDRGLYEQYF
TRBV19	-	TRBJ2-3	-	TGTGCCAGTAGTAAAAGGGCTTTAGATACGCAGTATTTT	CASSKRALDTQYF
TRBV9	-	TRBJ1-3	TRBD1	TGTGCCAGCAGCGCCTTACAGGGGGCGACTGGAAACACCATATATTTT	CASSALQGATGNTIYF
TRBV30	-	TRBJ1-1	TRBD1	TGTGCCCGCCGACAGGGGGTAGGCACTGAAGCTTTCTTT	CARRQGVGTEAFF
TRBV11-2	-	TRBJ2-5	-	TGTGCCAGCAGCTTAGCCGAGTGGAGGGAGACCCAGTACTTC	CASSLAEWRETQYF
TRBV5-1	once	TRBJ2-4	-	TGCGCCAGCAGCTTGGAACCCCAAGCCAAAAACATTCAGTACTTC	CASSLEPQAKNIQYF